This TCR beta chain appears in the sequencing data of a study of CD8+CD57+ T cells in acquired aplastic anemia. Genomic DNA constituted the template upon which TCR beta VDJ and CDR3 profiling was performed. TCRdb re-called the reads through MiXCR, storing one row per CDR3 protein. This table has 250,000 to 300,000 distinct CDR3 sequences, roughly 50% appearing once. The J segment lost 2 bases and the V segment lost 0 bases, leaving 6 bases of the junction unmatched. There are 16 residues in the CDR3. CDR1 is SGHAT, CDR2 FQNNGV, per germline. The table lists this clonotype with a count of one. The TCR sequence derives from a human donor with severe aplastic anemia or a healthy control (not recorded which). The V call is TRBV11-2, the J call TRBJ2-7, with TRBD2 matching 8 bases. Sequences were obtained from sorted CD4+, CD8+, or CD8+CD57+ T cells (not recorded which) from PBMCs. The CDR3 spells CASSLDHGTRAYEQYF. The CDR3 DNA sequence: TGTGCCAGCAGCTTAGATCATGGGACTAGAGCCTACGAGCAGTACTTC.